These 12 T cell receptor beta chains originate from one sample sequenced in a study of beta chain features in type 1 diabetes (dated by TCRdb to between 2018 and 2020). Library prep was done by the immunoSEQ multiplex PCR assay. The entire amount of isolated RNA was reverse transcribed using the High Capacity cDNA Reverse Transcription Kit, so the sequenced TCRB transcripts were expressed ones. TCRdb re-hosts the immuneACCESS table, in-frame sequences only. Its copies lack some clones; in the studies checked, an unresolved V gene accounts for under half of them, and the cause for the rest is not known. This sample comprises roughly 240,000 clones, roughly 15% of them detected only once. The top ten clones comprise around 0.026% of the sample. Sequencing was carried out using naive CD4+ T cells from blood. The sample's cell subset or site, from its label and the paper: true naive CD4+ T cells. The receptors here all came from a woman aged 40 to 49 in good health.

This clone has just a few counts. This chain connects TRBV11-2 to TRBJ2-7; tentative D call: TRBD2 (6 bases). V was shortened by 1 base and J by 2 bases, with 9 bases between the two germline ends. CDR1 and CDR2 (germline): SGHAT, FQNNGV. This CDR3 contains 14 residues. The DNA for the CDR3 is TGTGCCAGCAGCTTAGTCGGGGGACCCTACGAGCAGTACTTC. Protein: CASSLVGGPYEQYF.

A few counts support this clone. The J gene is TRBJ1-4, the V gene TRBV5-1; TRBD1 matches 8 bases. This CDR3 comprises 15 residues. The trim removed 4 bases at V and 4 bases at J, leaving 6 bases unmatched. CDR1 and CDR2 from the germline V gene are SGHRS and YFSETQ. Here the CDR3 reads CASSTGTGGNEKLFF. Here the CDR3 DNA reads TGCGCCAGCAGCACCGGTACAGGGGGTAATGAAAAACTGTTTTTT. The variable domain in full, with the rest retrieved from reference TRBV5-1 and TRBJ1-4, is KAGVTQTPRYLIKTRGQQVTLSCSPISGHRSVSWYQQTPGQGLQFLFEYFSETQRNKGNFPGRFSGRQFSNSRSEMNVSTLELGDSALYLCASSTGTGGNEKLFFGSGTQLSVL.

The CDR3 sequence: CASSPLGSLPGYTF. In DNA, the CDR3 is TGTGCCAGCAGTCCTTTGGGCAGCCTACCTGGCTACACCTTC. The genes are TRBV2 and TRBJ1-2, with D uncertain. In germline, CDR1 is SNHLY, CDR2 FYNNEI. The CDR3 length is 14 residues. The germline V and J ends were trimmed by 5 bases and 7 bases, with 17 bases remaining between them.

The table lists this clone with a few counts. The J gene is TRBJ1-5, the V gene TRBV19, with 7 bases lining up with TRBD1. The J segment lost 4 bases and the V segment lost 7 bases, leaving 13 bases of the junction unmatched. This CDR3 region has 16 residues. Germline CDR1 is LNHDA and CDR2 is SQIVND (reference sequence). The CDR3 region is CASISLGTAMNQPQHF. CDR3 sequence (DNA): TGTGCCAGTATCTCACTCGGGACAGCCATGAATCAGCCCCAGCATTTT.

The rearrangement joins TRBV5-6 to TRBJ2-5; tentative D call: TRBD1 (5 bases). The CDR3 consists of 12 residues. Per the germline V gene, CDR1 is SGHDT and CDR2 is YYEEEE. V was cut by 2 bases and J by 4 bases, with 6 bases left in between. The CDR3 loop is CASSLGVETQYF. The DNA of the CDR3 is TGTGCCAGCAGCTTAGGGGTAGAGACCCAGTACTTC.

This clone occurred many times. CDR3 in DNA: TGCGCCAGCGTAGACGGGCTAGCGGATAACTACTACGAGCAGTACTTC. It yields the protein CASVDGLADNYYEQYF. The genes are TRBV23-1 and TRBJ2-7; 7 nucleotides line up with TRBD2. TRBV23-1 falls under the ORF class, with uncertain function. This CDR3 has 16 residues. V shed 8 bases and J 3 bases; nucleotides not matched to a gene: 16.

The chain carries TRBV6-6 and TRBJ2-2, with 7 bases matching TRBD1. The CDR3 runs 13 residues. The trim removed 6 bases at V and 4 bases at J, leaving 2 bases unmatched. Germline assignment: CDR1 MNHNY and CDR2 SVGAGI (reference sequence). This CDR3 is CASRGQSTGELFF. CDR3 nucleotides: TGTGCCAGCAGGGGACAGAGCACCGGGGAGCTGTTTTTT.

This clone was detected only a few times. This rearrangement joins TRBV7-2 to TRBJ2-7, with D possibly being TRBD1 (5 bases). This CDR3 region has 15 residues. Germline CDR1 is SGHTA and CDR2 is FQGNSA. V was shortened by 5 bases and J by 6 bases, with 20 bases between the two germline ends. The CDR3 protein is CASSDRTTPGVEQYF. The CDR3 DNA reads TGTGCCAGCAGCGACAGAACCACTCCTGGGGTCGAGCAGTACTTC.

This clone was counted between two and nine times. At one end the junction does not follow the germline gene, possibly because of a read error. CDR3 coding DNA: TGTGCCAGCAGCGAAGGACTAGCGCCGAACTACGAGCAGTACTTC. Translation gives CASSEGLAPNYEQYF. The genes are TRBV2 and TRBJ2-7; 9 bases agree with TRBD2. Germline assignment: CDR1 SNHLY and CDR2 FYNNEI. CDR3 length: 15 amino acids.

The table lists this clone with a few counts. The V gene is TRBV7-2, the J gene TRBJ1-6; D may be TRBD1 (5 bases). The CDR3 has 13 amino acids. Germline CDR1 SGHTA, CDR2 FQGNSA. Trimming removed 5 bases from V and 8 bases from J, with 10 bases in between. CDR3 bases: TGTGCCAGCAGCGTAGACAGTTATTCACCCCTCCACTTT. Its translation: CASSVDSYSPLHF. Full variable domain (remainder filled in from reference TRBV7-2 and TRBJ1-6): GAGVSQSPSNKVTEKGKDVELRCDPISGHTALYWYRQSLGQGLEFLIYFQGNSAPDKSGLPSDRFSAERTGGSVSTLTIQRTQQEDSAVYLCASSVDSYSPLHFGNGTRLTVT.

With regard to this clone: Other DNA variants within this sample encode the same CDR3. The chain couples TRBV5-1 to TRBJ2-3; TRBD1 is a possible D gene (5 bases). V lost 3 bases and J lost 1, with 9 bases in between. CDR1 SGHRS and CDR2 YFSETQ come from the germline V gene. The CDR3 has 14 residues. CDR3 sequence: CASSSQGGTDTQYF. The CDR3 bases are TGCGCCAGCAGCTCTCAAGGGGGCACAGATACGCAGTATTTT.

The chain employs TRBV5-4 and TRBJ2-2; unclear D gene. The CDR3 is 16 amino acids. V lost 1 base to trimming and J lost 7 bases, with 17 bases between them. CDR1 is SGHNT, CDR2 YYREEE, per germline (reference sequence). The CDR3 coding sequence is TGTGCCAGCAGCTTGATTGGTTCAGTGGTCGACGGGGAGCTGTTTTTT. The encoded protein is CASSLIGSVVDGELFF.